The following is a TCR beta chain sequence with its context. The libraries were made with immunoSEQ v3. Clones were sequenced by immunoSEQ multiplex PCR, and TCRdb holds only the in-frame ones, with some missing. Counted here are approximately 27,000 clones, roughly two thirds occurring once; the ten biggest clones make up 7% to 9%. The data stem from a study of TIL therapy for anti-PD-1-resistant metastatic lung cancer. The germline gives CDR1 SGHDT, CDR2 YYEEEE. Unmatched junction bases numbered 3, after V lost 0 bases and J lost 3 bases. There are 15 residues in the CDR3. Time point specified: pre-treatment sample, taken before nivolumab and TIL therapy. Pleural nodules or supraclavicular lymph nodes made up most of the excised metastases sampled.

The TCR comes from a person between 25 and 79 years old with non-small cell lung cancer. V is TRBV5-6 and J is TRBJ1-2, with 9 bases fitting TRBD1. The material sequenced was tumor tissue, taken at baseline. The CDR3 DNA is TGTGCCAGCAGCTTGGGGGACAGGGAGCACTATGGCTACACCTTC. Encoded protein: CASSLGDREHYGYTF.